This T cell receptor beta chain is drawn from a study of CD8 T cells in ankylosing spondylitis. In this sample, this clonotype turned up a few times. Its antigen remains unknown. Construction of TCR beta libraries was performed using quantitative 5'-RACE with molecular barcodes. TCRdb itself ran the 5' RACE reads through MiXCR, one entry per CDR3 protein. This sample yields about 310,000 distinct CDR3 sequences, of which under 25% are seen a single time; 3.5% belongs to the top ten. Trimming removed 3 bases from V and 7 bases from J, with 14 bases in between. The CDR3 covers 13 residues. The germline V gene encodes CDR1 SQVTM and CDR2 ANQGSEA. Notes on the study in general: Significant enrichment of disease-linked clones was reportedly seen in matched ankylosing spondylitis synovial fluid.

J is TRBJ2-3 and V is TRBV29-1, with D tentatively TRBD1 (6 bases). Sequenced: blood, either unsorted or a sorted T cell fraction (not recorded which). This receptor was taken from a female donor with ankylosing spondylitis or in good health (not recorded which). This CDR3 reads CSVDRGLVNTQYF. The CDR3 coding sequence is TGCAGCGTTGACAGGGGCCTAGTAAATACGCAGTATTTT.